This T cell receptor beta chain was documented in a study of cytomegalovirus exposure and HLA in healthy donors. Study background: The same platform was used for the roughly 130 validation repertoires and the 600 to 850 first-cohort repertoires, a later analysis reported.

Points on this clone: Its antigen is undetermined.

The table came from immunoSEQ multiplex PCR; TCRdb's copy has only in-frame clones and leaves some out. The table shows around 150,000 clones, with 70% to 90% occurring only once. From the roughly 110-subject validation cohort, which was separate from the approximately 720-subject first cohort, the donors were drawn. General observations from the study: In a later analysis, first-cohort TCR clusters were found to tend to co-occur in the approximately 120 validation repertoires.

Trimming took 2 bases from V and 7 from J; bases not matched to a gene: 6. The CDR3 is 14 amino acids. Germline V gene data show CDR1 as SGHDT and CDR2 as YYEEEE. The chain couples TRBV5-6 to TRBJ1-2; TRBD1 aligns across 9 bases. The sequenced sample was PBMCs. This clonotype originated in a woman aged 18-29 years in good health and CMV-seronegative. CDR3 bases: TGTGCCAGCAGCTTTACACAGGGGGCGGGTGGCTACACCTTC. This sequence encodes CASSFTQGAGGYTF.